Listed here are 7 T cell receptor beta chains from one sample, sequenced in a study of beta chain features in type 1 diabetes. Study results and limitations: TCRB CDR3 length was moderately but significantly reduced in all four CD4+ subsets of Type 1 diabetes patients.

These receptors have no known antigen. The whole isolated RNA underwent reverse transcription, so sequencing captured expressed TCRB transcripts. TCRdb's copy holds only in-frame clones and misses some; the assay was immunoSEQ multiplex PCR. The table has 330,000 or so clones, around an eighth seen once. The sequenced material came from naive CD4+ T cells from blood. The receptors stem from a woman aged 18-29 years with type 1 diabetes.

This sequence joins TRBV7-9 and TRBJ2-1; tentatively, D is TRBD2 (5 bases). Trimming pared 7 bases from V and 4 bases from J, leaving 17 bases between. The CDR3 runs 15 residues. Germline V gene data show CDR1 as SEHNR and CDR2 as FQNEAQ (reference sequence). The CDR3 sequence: CASNHGRGIYNEQFF. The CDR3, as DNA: TGTGCCAGCAATCATGGGAGAGGGATATACAATGAGCAGTTCTTC.

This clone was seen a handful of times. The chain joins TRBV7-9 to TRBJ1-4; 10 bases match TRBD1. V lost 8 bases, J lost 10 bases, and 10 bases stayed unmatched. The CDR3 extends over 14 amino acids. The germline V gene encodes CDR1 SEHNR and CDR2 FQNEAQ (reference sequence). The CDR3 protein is CASQVMDRGGKLFF. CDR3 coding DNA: TGTGCCAGCCAAGTCATGGACAGGGGGGGAAAACTGTTTTTT.

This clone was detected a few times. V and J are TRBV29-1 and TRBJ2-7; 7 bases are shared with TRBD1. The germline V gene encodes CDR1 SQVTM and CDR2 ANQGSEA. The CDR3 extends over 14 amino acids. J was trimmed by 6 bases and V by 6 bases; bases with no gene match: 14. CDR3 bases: TGCAGCGTCACAGACAGGGTGTGGGATGGCGAGCAGTACTTC. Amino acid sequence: CSVTDRVWDGEQYF.

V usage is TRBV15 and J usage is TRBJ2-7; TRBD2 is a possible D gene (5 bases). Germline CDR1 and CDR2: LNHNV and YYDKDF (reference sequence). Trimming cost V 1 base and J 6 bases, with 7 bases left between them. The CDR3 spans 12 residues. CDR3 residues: CATSRVGSEQYF. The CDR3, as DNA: TGTGCCACCAGCAGAGTAGGGAGCGAGCAGTACTTC.

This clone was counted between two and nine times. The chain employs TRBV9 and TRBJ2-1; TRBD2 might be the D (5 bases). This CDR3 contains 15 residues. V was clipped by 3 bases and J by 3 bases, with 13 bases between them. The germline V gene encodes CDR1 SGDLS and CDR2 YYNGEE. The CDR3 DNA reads TGTGCCAGCAGCGCCCTAAGAGGGAACTACAATGAGCAGTTCTTC. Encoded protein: CASSALRGNYNEQFF.

DNA of the CDR3: TGTGCCAGCAGCTCTACAGGCTTTCGGGACATTCAGTACTTC. Encoded protein: CASSSTGFRDIQYF. The chain combines TRBV7-2 with TRBJ2-4, with TRBD1 as a possible D gene (5 bases). The CDR3 spans 14 residues. Trimming removed 4 bases at V and 8 bases at J, with 15 bases between. The germline V gene has CDR1 SGHTA and CDR2 FQGNSA.

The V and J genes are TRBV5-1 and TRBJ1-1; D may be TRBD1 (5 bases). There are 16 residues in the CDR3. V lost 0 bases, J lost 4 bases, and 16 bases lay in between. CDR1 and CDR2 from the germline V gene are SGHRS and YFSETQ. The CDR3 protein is CASSLEGGGRSTEAFF. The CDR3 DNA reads TGCGCCAGCAGCTTGGAAGGCGGGGGTCGTAGCACTGAAGCTTTCTTT.